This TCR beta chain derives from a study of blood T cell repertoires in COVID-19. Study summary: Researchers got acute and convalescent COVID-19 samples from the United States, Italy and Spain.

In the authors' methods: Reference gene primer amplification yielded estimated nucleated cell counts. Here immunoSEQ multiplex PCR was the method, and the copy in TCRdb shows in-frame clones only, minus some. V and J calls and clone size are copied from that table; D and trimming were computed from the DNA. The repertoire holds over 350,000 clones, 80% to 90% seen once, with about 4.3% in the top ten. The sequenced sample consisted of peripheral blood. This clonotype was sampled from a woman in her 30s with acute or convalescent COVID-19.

The DNA of the CDR3 is TGCGCCAGCAGTCCCTGGGCAGGGGTAAACACTGAAGCTTTCTTT. It translates to CASSPWAGVNTEAFF. This chain connects TRBV5-1 to TRBJ1-1; tentatively, D is TRBD1 (6 bases). Trimming removed 5 bases from V and 2 bases from J, with 16 bases in between. CDR1 is SGHRS, CDR2 YFSETQ, per germline. The CDR3 sequence is 15 residues long. The full variable domain, with the rest looked up from reference TRBV5-1 and TRBJ1-1, is KAGVTQTPRYLIKTRGQQVTLSCSPISGHRSVSWYQQTPGQGLQFLFEYFSETQRNKGNFPGRFSGRQFSNSRSEMNVSTLELGDSALYLCASSPWAGVNTEAFFGQGTRLTVV.